This T cell receptor (beta chain) came from a study of cytomegalovirus exposure and HLA in healthy donors. Findings and caveats of the study: Later, an analysis found that common viral pathogens appeared to be linked with several of the most significant clusters. Some TCR beta chains (more than 150 of them) were listed as cytomegalovirus-associated. Presence/absence analyses treated sequencing depth as roughly uniform across donors.

Donors likely had unrecorded immune exposures despite being nominally healthy when sampled. Trimming stripped 4 bases from V and 4 bases from J, with 16 bases between. The CDR3 extends over 16 amino acids. Germline CDR1 is SGHTA and CDR2 is FQGTGA. PCR was performed using 60 Vbeta and 13 Jbeta primers. Here immunoSEQ multiplex PCR was the method, and the copy in TCRdb shows in-frame clones only, minus some. This table has 90,000 to 110,000 clones, 81% appearing once. Details on this clone: Its antigen is currently unknown.

The TCR sequence derives from a woman aged 25 to 39 in good health and CMV-seronegative. This chain links TRBV7-3 with TRBJ2-2; tentatively, D is TRBD2 (6 bases). The material sequenced was PBMCs. CDR3 sequence reads: CASSSPTSRPTGELFF. CDR3 coding DNA: TGTGCCAGCAGCTCTCCGACTAGTCGGCCCACCGGGGAGCTGTTTTTT.